Reported below is one TCR beta chain. From the 5' RACE reads, TCRdb lists one entry per CDR3 protein and no DNA. The table gives about 260,000 distinct CDR3 sequences; the top ten clones make up 0.39% of it. The sample comes from a study of T cells expressing NK-cell markers. The overall study: All TCR beta repertoires analysed originated from sorted CD3+CD56+NKG2C+, CD3+CD56+NKG2C- and CD3+CD56-NKG2C+ T cells.

The CDR3 runs 15 residues. Germline loops: CDR1 KGHSY, CDR2 FQNENV. This sequence originates from a man aged 18 to 30 in good health. The chain couples TRBV16 to TRBJ1-1. The sample comprised blood T cells: a sorted CD56 or NKG2C T cell subset, CD4+ or CD8+ T cells, or bulk PBMC T cells (not recorded which). CDR3 amino acids: CASSRSTVKNTEAFF. The entire variable domain, with the rest obtained from reference TRBV16 and TRBJ1-1, is as follows: GEEVAQTPKHLVRGEGQKAKLYCAPIKGHSYVFWYQQVLKNEFKFLISFQNENVFDETGMPKERFSAKCLPNSPCSLEIQATKLEDSAVYFCASSRSTVKNTEAFFGQGTRLTVV.